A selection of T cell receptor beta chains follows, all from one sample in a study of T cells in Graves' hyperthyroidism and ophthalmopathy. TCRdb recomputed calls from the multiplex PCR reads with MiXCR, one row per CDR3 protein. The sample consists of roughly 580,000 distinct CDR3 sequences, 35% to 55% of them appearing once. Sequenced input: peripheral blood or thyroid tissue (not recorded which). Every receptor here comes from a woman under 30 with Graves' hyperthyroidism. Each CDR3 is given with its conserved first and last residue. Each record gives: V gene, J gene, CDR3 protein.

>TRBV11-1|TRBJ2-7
CASSIGLAGSYEQYF
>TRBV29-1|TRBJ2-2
CSVERGHGELFF
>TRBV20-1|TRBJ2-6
CSARDLVGGLSGANVLTF
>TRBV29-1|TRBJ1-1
CSVWSGMHTEAFF
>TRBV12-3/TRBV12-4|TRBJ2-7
CASCPGGDEQYF
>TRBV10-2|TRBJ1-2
CAVGPGQGPTNYGYTF
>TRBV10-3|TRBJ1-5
CASSGGSQPQHF
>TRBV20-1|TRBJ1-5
CSAPARGGFGVQPQHF
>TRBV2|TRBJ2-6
CASRWAGSGANVLTF
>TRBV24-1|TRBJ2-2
CATSDFLRENAGELFF
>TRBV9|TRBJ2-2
CASSHPSRGTGELFF
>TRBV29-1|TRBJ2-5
CSVAPSSGGQGTQYF
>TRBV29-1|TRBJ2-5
CSVDLPGQNQETQYF
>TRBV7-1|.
CASSSNRVGIYNEQFF
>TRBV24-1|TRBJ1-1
CATSDSTLNTEAFF
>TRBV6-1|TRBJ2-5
CASGQGATEETQYF
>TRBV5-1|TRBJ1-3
CASSLVLLRFGNTIYF
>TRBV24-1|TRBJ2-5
CATSDPGTSGYNETQYF
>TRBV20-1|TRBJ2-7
CSASPGLAADYEQYF
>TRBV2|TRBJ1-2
CASSEAYTNYGYTF
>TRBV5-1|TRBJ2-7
CASSLGLALTYEQYF
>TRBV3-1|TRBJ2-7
CASSQDIEQYF
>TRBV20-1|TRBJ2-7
CSAGTDSYEQYF
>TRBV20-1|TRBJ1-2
CSYSGVGYTF
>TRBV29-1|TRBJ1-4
CSVYEGEKLFF
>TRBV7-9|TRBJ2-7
CASSFVAGGTYEQYF
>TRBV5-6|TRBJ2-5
CASSLWANPRETQYF
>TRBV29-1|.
CSVESYLAERQETQYF
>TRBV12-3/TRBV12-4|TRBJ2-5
CASTWTSGREETQYF
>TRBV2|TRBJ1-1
CASSSTTREAFF
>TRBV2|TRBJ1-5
CAWSAPHQPQHF
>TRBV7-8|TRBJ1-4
CASSTTQGPEKLFF
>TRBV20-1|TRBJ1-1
CSARRQGGFTEAFF
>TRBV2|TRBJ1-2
CASSSQGRGYTF
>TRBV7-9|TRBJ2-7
CASSLGQESSYEQYF
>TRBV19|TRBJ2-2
CASGLTMVNTGELFF
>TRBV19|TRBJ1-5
CASSPLDRVGEPQHF